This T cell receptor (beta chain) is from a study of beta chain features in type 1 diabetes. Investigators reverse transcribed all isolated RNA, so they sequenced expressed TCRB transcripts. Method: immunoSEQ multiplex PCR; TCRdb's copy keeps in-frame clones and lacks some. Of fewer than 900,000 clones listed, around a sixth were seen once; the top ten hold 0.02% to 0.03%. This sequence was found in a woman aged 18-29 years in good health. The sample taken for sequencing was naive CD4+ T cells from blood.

The CDR3 region is CATSRSGANNEQFF. Written as DNA, the CDR3 is TGTGCCACCAGCAGGAGCGGGGCAAACAATGAGCAGTTCTTC. The chain carries TRBV15 and TRBJ2-1, with 7 bases matching TRBD2. Germline V gene sequence: CDR1 LNHNV, CDR2 YYDKDF (reference sequence). This CDR3 comprises 14 residues. V was clipped by 3 bases and J by 5 bases; unmatched bases: 4.